One sample yielded the 14 T cell receptor beta chains listed below, sequenced in a study of blood T cell repertoires in COVID-19. Method: immunoSEQ multiplex PCR; TCRdb's copy keeps in-frame clones and lacks some. The sample lists around 400,000 clones, approximately 87% occurring once. The material sequenced was peripheral blood. The receptor set was obtained from a woman aged 55-69 years with COVID-19, enrolled during active disease.

CDR3 coding DNA: TGTGCCAGCGGGACACCGAACACTGAAGCTTTCTTT. This translates into CASGTPNTEAFF. The J gene is TRBJ1-1, the V gene TRBV14, with D possibly TRBD1 on 6 matching bases. V shed 8 bases and J shed 1 base, with 8 bases lying between them. The CDR3 runs 12 residues. Germline assignment: CDR1 SGHDN and CDR2 FVKESK.

This clone is a singleton in its sample. The J gene is TRBJ2-4, the V gene TRBV2; possible D gene TRBD1, 6 bases. V lost 4 bases and J 13 bases, leaving 14 bases between the germline ends. This CDR3 is 12 amino acids long. Germline CDR1 is SNHLY and CDR2 is FYNNEI. The CDR3 loop reads CASSVGAGVQYF. CDR3 sequence (DNA): TGTGCCAGCAGTGTGGGGGCCGGGGTGCAGTACTTC.

A few counts support this clone. The J gene is TRBJ1-5, the V gene TRBV9, with D possibly being TRBD1 (5 bases). CDR1 is SGDLS, CDR2 YYNGEE, per germline. The CDR3 has 15 residues. V shed 4 bases and J shed 3 bases, with 14 bases lying between them. The CDR3 DNA follows: TGTGCCAGCAGCCCAGGAGGAGGGGACAATCAGCCCCAGCATTTT. Encoded protein: CASSPGGGDNQPQHF.

The rearrangement uses TRBV5-6 and TRBJ2-3; 10 positions match TRBD2. The CDR3 loop spans 16 amino acids. Germline lookup yields CDR1 SGHDT and CDR2 YYEEEE. The ends lost 6 bases at V and 5 bases at J; junction bases unmatched: 12. CDR3 amino acids: CASTLPSGGAGDTQYF. In DNA form, the CDR3 reads TGTGCCAGCACCCTTCCCAGCGGGGGGGCCGGAGATACGCAGTATTTT. Drawing the rest from reference TRBV5-6 and TRBJ2-3, the complete variable domain is DAGVTQSPTHLIKTRGQQVTLRCSPKSGHDTVSWYQQALGQGPQFIFQYYEEEERQRGNFPDRFSGHQFPNYSSELNVNALLLGDSALYLCASTLPSGGAGDTQYFGPGTRLTVL.

The chain links TRBV27 to TRBJ2-3, with 7 nucleotides matching TRBD1. The CDR3 sequence is 14 residues long. Germline V gives CDR1 MNHEY, CDR2 SMNVEV (reference sequence). V shed 6 bases, J shed 2 bases, and the junction held 5 bases outside the gene matches. This chain's CDR3 is CASRGTVYTDTQYF. CDR3 coding DNA: TGTGCCAGCAGGGGGACAGTCTACACAGATACGCAGTATTTT.

The gene calls are TRBV23-1 and TRBJ1-1, with 10 positions matching TRBD1. TRBV23-1 is noted as an ORF with a role that remains uncertain. The CDR3 is 16 residues long. V dropped 0 bases and J dropped 8; count of bases not matched to a gene: 9. CDR3 sequence (DNA): TGCGCCAGCAGTCAATCGGTAGGACAGGGGGTTGCAGAAGCTTTCTTT. Translation gives CASSQSVGQGVAEAFF.

The gene calls are TRBV5-1 and TRBJ2-3; 8 nucleotides match TRBD1. There are 16 residues in the CDR3. Germline lookup yields CDR1 SGHRS and CDR2 YFSETQ. Trimming cost V 3 bases and J 3 bases; bases outside gene matches: 9. The CDR3 DNA is TGCGCCAGCAGCTGGCGGGGACAGGTGGGAACAGATACGCAGTATTTT. Protein: CASSWRGQVGTDTQYF.

This chain links TRBV3-1 (or the pseudogene TRBV3-2) with TRBJ2-1; 8 bases fit TRBD1. This CDR3 is 14 amino acids long. CDR1 is LGHDT, CDR2 YNNKEL, per germline (reference sequence). J gave up 8 bases and V 4 bases, and 7 bases lay outside the gene matches. CDR3 amino acids: CASSLRTGIDEQFF. The DNA of the CDR3 is TGTGCCAGCAGCCTAAGGACAGGGATCGATGAGCAGTTCTTC.

This chain connects TRBV6-2 or TRBV6-3 to TRBJ2-1; weak D call: TRBD1 (5 bases). The CDR3 runs 16 residues. The germline CDR1 and CDR2 sequences are MNHEY and SVGEGT. V lost 2 bases, J lost 3 bases, and 14 bases lay in between. The CDR3 spells CASSYPRVGFYNEQFF. The CDR3 nucleotides are TGTGCCAGCAGTTACCCCAGGGTGGGTTTCTACAATGAGCAGTTCTTC.

The genes are TRBV6-6 and TRBJ2-3; 8 positions match TRBD1. CDR3 length: 16 amino acids. Germline V lookup: CDR1 MNHNY, CDR2 SVGAGI (reference sequence). Trimming at V came to 5 bases and at J to 4 bases, leaving 11 bases not matched to a gene. DNA of the CDR3: TGTGCCAGCAGTCCCCTCGGGGCAGGGGGCGCAGATACGCAGTATTTT. It translates to CASSPLGAGGADTQYF.

CDR3 nucleotides: TGTGCCAGCAGTTACTCGACTCTCGGCTACGAGCAGTACTTC. Protein: CASSYSTLGYEQYF. V is TRBV6-5 and J is TRBJ2-7; D is ambiguous. Germline V lookup: CDR1 MNHEY, CDR2 SVGAGI. V lost 0 bases to trimming and J lost 3 bases, with 9 bases between them. This CDR3 region has 14 residues.

The CDR3 sequence: CASMIPGQVNEKLFF. In nucleotides, the CDR3 is TGTGCCAGCATGATACCGGGACAGGTTAATGAAAAACTGTTTTTT. This chain uses TRBV6-5 with TRBJ1-4, with 8 bases lining up with TRBD1. This CDR3 has 15 residues. Germline V gene lookup returns CDR1 MNHEY and CDR2 SVGAGI. V shed 7 bases and J 4 bases; nucleotides not matched to a gene: 8.

The chain carries TRBV28 and TRBJ2-3; 7 bases map to TRBD1. The CDR3 length is 15 residues. The trim removed 6 bases at V and 0 bases at J, leaving 6 bases unmatched. Germline lookup yields CDR1 MDHEN and CDR2 SYDVKM. CDR3 in amino acids: CASRRRDRSTDTQYF. In nucleotides, the CDR3 is TGTGCCAGCAGGCGCCGGGACAGAAGCACAGATACGCAGTATTTT.

Here the CDR3 DNA reads TGTGCCACCAGGTCGACAGGGGAATCAGGGACCCAGTACTTC. This translates into CATRSTGESGTQYF. The chain recombines TRBV10-3 with TRBJ2-5; 8 positions match TRBD1. The CDR3 sequence is 14 residues long. J lost 7 bases, V lost 10 bases, and 14 bases had no gene match. Germline V gives CDR1 ENHRY, CDR2 SYGVKD.